This T cell receptor beta chain was identified during a study of blood T cell repertoires in COVID-19 (dated by TCRdb to 2020 to 2021). Notes on the research overall: Samples covering the acute and convalescent phases of COVID-19 were provided by collaborators in the United States, Italy and Spain. The prospective study material was composed of cDNA or gDNA derived from T cells, B-cell-depleted T cells, or PBMCs. Where HLA class I and class II types were available, the types were taken from metadata supplied by the sample provider, not from assay-based typing. The dataset comprised deeply sampled blood TCRbeta repertoires from subjects exposed to, actively infected with, or recovered from COVID-19. The samples were drawn from the first 160 participants of the ongoing ImmuneRACE study and from over 950 subjects provided by 6 global collaborators. The repertoires were released in a freely available public database meant as a resource for research on the immune response to SARS-CoV-2. Sample metadata almost always included a de-identified subject ID, COVID-19 status, age in years and sex.

As regards this clone: Its antigen remains unidentified. No base quality information exists; no much larger clone differs at one position.

Each collaborating institution followed its own protocols to collect whole blood in K2EDTA tubes. Collaborator samples were shipped for TCRbeta analysis as frozen whole blood, isolated PBMCs, or DNA extracted from either sample type. Trimming costs V 4 bases and J 0 bases, and their ends lie 5 bases apart. The CDR3 covers 13 residues, taking in both the cysteine and the phenylalanine. Only the CDR3 DNA is retained, 39 bases long and in frame from the first base. According to the germline V gene (reference sequence), CDR1 reads LGHDT and CDR2 reads YNNKEL. Results and caveats for the whole study, not just this receptor: The amount of clinical and demographic metadata varied by source and participant and was provided uncurated.

TCRbeta CDR3 regions were amplified from genomic DNA using the immunoSEQ Assay, a bias-controlled multiplex PCR. In the original analysis: The number of nucleated cells in each sample was estimated by amplification of reference gene primers within the assay. To quantify the absolute abundance of each unique TCRbeta CDR3 rearrangement, sequence reads were collapsed and filtered. For each sample, productive Simpson clonality was calculated as the square root of Simpson's diversity index over productive rearrangements. Drawn from immuneACCESS, this table holds only the in-frame rearrangements with V and J called that TCRdb kept. Clones are partly lost; checked studies trace under half to an unresolved V gene and leave the rest unexplained. V, J and clone size are those of that table, while D and trimming were read from the DNA. The sample includes fewer than 250,000 clones, with around four fifths observed a single time. The top ten hold 2.5% to 3% of the sample.

Sequences were obtained from peripheral blood. The clonotype comes from a man aged 45-65 years with active or convalescent COVID-19. Recombination linked TRBV3-1 (or the pseudogene TRBV3-2) to TRBJ2-3; the D gene identity is not certain. The CDR3 in this case is CASSPVSTDTQYF. The nucleotides are TGTGCCAGCAGCCCTGTTAGCACAGATACGCAGTATTTT.